Below are 25 T cell receptor beta chains sequenced from a single sample in a study of cytomegalovirus exposure and HLA in healthy donors. PCR was performed using 60 Vbeta and 13 Jbeta primers. This table comes from immunoSEQ multiplex PCR, and its TCRdb copy is limited to in-frame clones, with some not included. The sample shows fewer than 200,000 clones, approximately 70% of them seen only once. The source material was PBMCs. The receptor set was obtained from a woman aged 25-40 years in good health and CMV-seronegative.

As to this clone: A junction boundary mismatches the germline segment, possibly from a read error. The rearrangement uses TRBV20-1 and TRBJ1-2; D possibly corresponds to TRBD1 (5 bases). The CDR3 is 11 amino acids. Germline-derived CDR1 and CDR2 are DFQATT and SNEGSKA (reference sequence). CDR3 amino acids: CSVLQAYAYTF. The CDR3 DNA follows: TGCAGTGTGTTACAGGCTTATGCCTACACCTTC.

This chain links TRBV6-5 with TRBJ2-2; 8 positions match TRBD2. V dropped 6 bases and J dropped 0; count of bases not matched to a gene: 3. The CDR3 is made up of 15 amino acids. Germline V gene lookup returns CDR1 MNHEY and CDR2 SVGAGI. CDR3 nucleotide sequence: TGTGCCAGCAGGACACTAGCGGCGAACACCGGGGAGCTGTTTTTT. Encoded protein: CASRTLAANTGELFF.

This clone was detected only once. V gene TRBV6-6 combines with J gene TRBJ2-1; no reliable D call. V was clipped by 4 bases and J by 6 bases, with 19 bases between them. The CDR3 totals 16 residues. Germline V CDR1 and CDR2: MNHNY, SVGAGI (reference sequence). CDR3 amino acids: CASSFPGPPNFNEQFF. The CDR3 DNA is TGTGCCAGCAGTTTCCCTGGGCCCCCCAATTTCAATGAGCAGTTCTTC.

Remarks on this clone: A read error may produce the germline difference seen at one junction end. The chain is built from TRBV7-7 and TRBJ2-5, with 7 bases identical to TRBD2. Germline V gene sequence: CDR1 SSHAT, CDR2 FNYEAQ (reference sequence). There are 14 residues in the CDR3. CDR3 DNA sequence: TGTGCTAGCAGCTTAGCGGGCGGGGTAGAGACCCAGTACTTC. The encoded protein is CASSLAGGVETQYF.

V is TRBV5-1 and J is TRBJ1-2, with TRBD1 matching over 9 bases. The CDR3 has 14 amino acids. CDR1 SGHRS and CDR2 YFSETQ come from the germline V gene. V lost 4 bases and J lost 8; bases outside the gene matches: 9. This CDR3 reads CASSPGDRVGGYTF. CDR3 DNA: TGCGCCAGCAGCCCGGGGGACAGGGTCGGCGGCTACACCTTC.

This rearrangement joins TRBV19 to TRBJ1-1; a weak D match, TRBD1 (6 bases). Germline CDR1 and CDR2: LNHDA and SQIVND (reference sequence). This CDR3 is built from 13 residues. Trimming shortened V by 5 bases and J by 4 bases, and 11 bases separated the two germline ends. This CDR3 is CASSPYRVTEAFF. For the CDR3, the DNA is TGTGCCAGTAGTCCATACAGGGTCACTGAAGCTTTCTTT.

The chain carries TRBV7-9 and TRBJ2-3, with D perhaps matching TRBD2 (6 bases). Trimming pared 5 bases from V and 5 bases from J, leaving 14 bases between. Germline values: CDR1 SEHNR, CDR2 FQNEAQ (reference sequence). The CDR3 extends over 14 amino acids. The CDR3, as DNA: TGTGCCAGCAGCCCCCGTGGGCGGGGAGATACGCAGTATTTT. Translation: CASSPRGRGDTQYF.

This clone was counted only a few times. J is TRBJ2-1 and V is TRBV10-3; D is perhaps TRBD1 (5 bases). V was pared by 3 bases and J by 5 bases, with 8 bases between. Germline lookup yields CDR1 ENHRY and CDR2 SYGVKD. CDR3 length equals 13 residues. CDR3 nucleotides: TGTGCCATCAGTGACAGGGTTAACAATGAGCAGTTCTTC. Encoded protein: CAISDRVNNEQFF.

The V gene is TRBV21-1, the J gene TRBJ2-7; the table's D call, TRBD1, has no DNA check behind it. TRBV21-1 is a listed pseudogene. CDR3 size: 16 residues. CDR3: CASRTPGTGAFYEQYF. The CDR3 DNA sequence: TGTGCCAGCAGGACGCCCGGGACAGGGGCTTTCTACGAGCAGTACTTC.

The chain joins TRBV18 to TRBJ2-7, with D tentatively TRBD2 (6 bases). This CDR3 has 13 residues. Germline lookup yields CDR1 KGHSH and CDR2 LQKENI. With 2 bases removed from V and 2 bases from J, the gap between germline ends came to 7 bases. The CDR3 bases are TGTGCCAGCTCACCAACGGGGGCCTACGAGCAGTACTTC. This gives the protein CASSPTGAYEQYF.

This chain joins TRBV7-2 and TRBJ1-2; 9 bases line up with TRBD1. The CDR3 is 14 amino acids. V gave up 3 bases and J gave up 8 bases; unmatched junction bases: 7. Germline-derived CDR1 and CDR2 are SGHTA and FQGNSA. CDR3 amino acids: CASSFLQGAEGYTF. The CDR3 coding sequence is TGTGCCAGCAGCTTTCTACAGGGGGCTGAAGGCTACACCTTC.

The rearrangement joins TRBV4-2 to TRBJ2-1, with 10 bases lining up with TRBD1. The CDR3 is made up of 16 amino acids. Germline V gives CDR1 LGHNA, CDR2 YNFKEQ. The junction had 7 bases not matched to a gene; V was cut back by 0 bases and J by 8 bases. The DNA of the CDR3 is TGTGCCAGCAGCCAAGATATGGGACAGGGGTCTTATGAGCAGTTCTTC. Translating gives CASSQDMGQGSYEQFF.

This chain joins TRBV5-1 and TRBJ2-1; D is undetermined. The CDR3 length is 14 residues. From germline, CDR1 is SGHRS and CDR2 YFSETQ. The V end was cut by 2 bases, the J end by 3 bases, with 9 bases between. The DNA for the CDR3 is TGCGCCAGCAGCTTCGAGCGAGACTACAATGAGCAGTTCTTC. It encodes CASSFERDYNEQFF.

This clone showed up just a few times. V gene TRBV27 combines with J gene TRBJ2-5, with TRBD2 as a possible D gene (5 bases). The CDR3 is 14 amino acids. Germline CDR1 reads MNHEY; CDR2 reads SMNVEV (reference sequence). The V end lost 4 bases, the J end lost 7 bases, and 16 bases lay between the germline ends. The CDR3 reads CASSSFPSRGTQYF. The CDR3 nucleotides are TGTGCCAGCAGTTCATTCCCCTCCCGGGGGACCCAGTACTTC.

The CDR3: CASRTGNTEAFF. CDR3 in DNA: TGTGCCAGCAGAACCGGGAACACTGAAGCTTTCTTT. The chain recombines TRBV5-4 with TRBJ1-1; D unresolved. The V end was cut by 5 bases, the J end by 1 base, with 6 bases between. CDR3 size: 12 residues. Germline V gene sequence: CDR1 SGHNT, CDR2 YYREEE (reference sequence).

This chain joins TRBV9 and TRBJ2-1, with a tentative D call TRBD2 (6 bases). The CDR3 extends over 17 amino acids. The ends were cut back, 0 bases at V and 4 bases at J, with 17 bases in the middle. Germline CDR1 is SGDLS and CDR2 is YYNGEE. The CDR3 loop reads CASSVVGSGIPYNEQFF. The CDR3 nucleotides read TGTGCCAGCAGCGTAGTGGGTAGCGGAATCCCTTACAATGAGCAGTTCTTC.

CDR3 sequence: CASNGGGGGPNTGELFF. Written as DNA, the CDR3 is TGTGCCAGCAATGGGGGGGGTGGGGGTCCGAACACCGGGGAGCTGTTTTTT. The chain links TRBV21-1 to TRBJ2-2; whether TRBD2, the table's D call, matches the DNA was not checked. TRBV21-1 is labeled a pseudogene. The CDR3 length is 17 residues.

The rearrangement uses TRBV19 and TRBJ2-5, with D tentatively TRBD2 (6 bases). The CDR3 spans 13 residues. The V gene lost 5 bases and the J gene lost 5 bases, with 12 bases spanning the gap. The germline V gene encodes CDR1 LNHDA and CDR2 SQIVND (reference sequence). The CDR3 region is CASSWGTGETQYF. The DNA for the CDR3 is TGTGCCAGTAGTTGGGGGACTGGGGAGACCCAGTACTTC.

The rearrangement uses TRBV4-3 and TRBJ1-2, with 8 bases that match TRBD1. The CDR3 runs to 14 residues. V dropped 4 bases and J dropped 4; count of bases not matched to a gene: 5. CDR1 and CDR2 from the germline V gene are LGHNA and YSLEER. Here the CDR3 reads CASSPGQGTYGYTF. Written as DNA, the CDR3 is TGCGCCAGCAGCCCTGGACAGGGCACCTATGGCTACACCTTC.

This clone has only a few counts. This chain uses TRBV5-1 with TRBJ2-5; maybe TRBD2 (6 bases). The closer fit of TRBJ2-7 to the DNA end suggests the J call may be wrong. The CDR3 sequence is 15 residues long. CDR1 is SGHRS and CDR2 is YFSETQ in the germline V gene. The CDR3 DNA reads TGCGCCAGCAGCTTGGGGCCGGGGGAAAACTACGAGCAGTACTTC. This gives the protein CASSLGPGENYEQYF.

This clone was counted only a few times. This chain connects TRBV10-3 to TRBJ2-3; the D gene is possibly TRBD2 (7 bases). Germline V gene data show CDR1 as ENHRY and CDR2 as SYGVKD. The germline V and J ends were trimmed by 7 bases and 0 bases, with 17 bases remaining between them. The CDR3 extends over 16 amino acids. The CDR3 region is CAITGGNAASTDTQYF. The CDR3 nucleotides are TGTGCCATCACGGGGGGCAATGCGGCTAGCACAGATACGCAGTATTTT.

This clone appeared once. The chain uses TRBV7-3 and TRBJ2-1; 10 bases are a match to TRBD1. V gave up 5 bases and J gave up 3 bases; unmatched junction bases: 4. Germline V CDR1 and CDR2: SGHTA, FQGTGA. The CDR3 covers 15 residues. CDR3 in DNA: TGTGCCAGCAGCGTCCGGACAGGGGGCTACAATGAGCAGTTCTTC. Translation gives CASSVRTGGYNEQFF.

V and J are TRBV11-2 and TRBJ2-7; D unclear. V gave up 0 bases and J gave up 4 bases, with 13 bases separating them. Looked up from germline, CDR1 is SGHAT and CDR2 is FQNNGV. This CDR3 is built from 15 residues. The CDR3 region has the DNA TGTGCCAGCAGCTTAGATCACCTGACTCGGTACGAGCAGTACTTC. This encodes CASSLDHLTRYEQYF.

This chain uses TRBV4-1 with TRBJ1-2; D may be TRBD1 (5 bases). This CDR3 region has 16 residues. Trimming took 0 bases from V and 5 from J, leaving 16 bases between them. Germline V lookup: CDR1 MGHRA, CDR2 YSYEKL. The CDR3 is CASSQDRGDFVYGYTF. DNA for the CDR3: TGCGCCAGCAGCCAAGATAGGGGCGATTTTGTTTATGGCTACACCTTC.

This clone was observed a single time. The chain combines TRBV7-9 with TRBJ2-1; D not resolved. This CDR3 is built from 12 residues. Germline V gives CDR1 SEHNR, CDR2 FQNEAQ (reference sequence). Trimming took 2 bases from V and 7 from J, leaving 6 bases between them. The CDR3 loop reads CASSLPVNEQFF. The DNA of the CDR3 is TGTGCCAGCAGCTTACCAGTTAATGAGCAGTTCTTC.